This T cell receptor beta chain was identified during a study of cytomegalovirus exposure and HLA in healthy donors. Losses at the gene ends were 3 bases for V and 4 bases for J; bases not matched to a gene: 4. Germline lookup yields CDR1 PRHDT and CDR2 FYEKMQ (reference sequence). There are 15 residues in the CDR3. Study-wide results and limits: Several top significant clusters appeared, in a later analysis, to be linked to common viral pathogens. The analysis excluded some indistinguishable V segments, including TRBV6-2 and TRBV6-3. The productive fraction for most TCR beta V segments was about 87% or about 30% in an earlier analysis. Sequencing likely caused a cluster of highly shared sequence variants.

The PCR was carried out with 60 Vbeta primers and 13 Jbeta primers. Some clones are missing from TCRdb's copy, which holds only in-frame ones; the method was immunoSEQ multiplex PCR. The table lists some 110,000 clones, about two thirds of them singletons. This clone was found once. The antigen remains unidentified. The chain carries TRBV13 and TRBJ2-7; TRBD1 matches at 12 bases. Sequencing was done on a sample of PBMCs. The clonotype originates from a man between 25 and 39 years old in good health and CMV-seropositive. The CDR3, as DNA: TGTGCCAGCAGCTTGGGGACAGGGGGCGGTTACGAGCAGTACTTC. Its translation is CASSLGTGGGYEQYF.